These 31 T cell receptor beta chains originate from one sample sequenced in a study of blood T cells in healthy people across ages. The authors ran a second PCR of about 7 to 11 cycles using a sample-barcoded 5' primer and a J-beta primer mix. TCRdb ran MiXCR on the 5' RACE reads and lists one entry per CDR3 protein. The sample includes 1.5 million to 2 million distinct CDR3 sequences, approximately 28% of them seen just once. The sample taken for sequencing was blood. Receptors were obtained from a woman aged 25 to 45 in good health.

As for this clonotype: One junction end does not reproduce the germline sequence, and a read error may be involved. The genes are TRBV7-2 and TRBJ2-5; D possibly uses TRBD1 or TRBD2 (5 bases each). The length of the CDR3 is 14 residues. The germline gives CDR1 SGHTA, CDR2 FQGNSA. This chain's CDR3 is CASGVGRELETRYF. CDR3 nucleotides: TGTGCCAGCGGGGTGGGCAGGGAGCTGGAGACCCGGTACTTC.

This clonotype turned up a few times. J is TRBJ2-5 and V is TRBV7-2; 11 positions agree with TRBD2. In germline, CDR1 is SGHTA, CDR2 FQGNSA. V lost 1 base, J lost 11 bases, and 12 bases stayed unmatched. The CDR3 consists of 16 residues. The DNA for the CDR3 is TGTGCCAGCAGCTTAGAGCCTAGCGGGAGGTACAATGAGCAGTACTTC. Translated, it gives CASSLEPSGRYNEQYF.

Only a few counts were recorded for this clonotype. The chain employs TRBV20-1 and TRBJ2-5; 7 nucleotides align to TRBD2. The J call may be wrong; the DNA end is better matched by TRBJ2-7. The CDR3 sequence is 15 residues long. Germline V CDR1 and CDR2: DFQATT, SNEGSKA (reference sequence). The CDR3 DNA sequence: TGCAGTGCTAGAGATCCGCGCGGGAGAGACTCCGAGCAGTACTTC. It yields the protein CSARDPRGRDSEQYF.

A few counts support this clonotype. J is TRBJ2-7 and V is TRBV12-3 or TRBV12-4, with TRBD2 matching 8 bases. V lost 3 bases, J lost 7 bases, and 8 bases stayed unmatched. The CDR3 runs 14 residues. CDR3: CASSFGPGGVEQYF. In DNA form, the CDR3 reads TGTGCCAGCAGTTTTGGTCCGGGAGGGGTTGAGCAGTACTTC.

V gene TRBV28 combines with J gene TRBJ2-3, with TRBD2 as a possible D gene (6 bases). V was pared by 5 bases and J by 2 bases, with 14 bases between. Germline V gene data show CDR1 as MDHEN and CDR2 as SYDVKM. This CDR3 has 15 amino acids. In DNA form, the CDR3 reads TGTGCCAGCAGTCCAAAACCGGACTACACAGATACGCAGTATTTT. Encoded protein: CASSPKPDYTDTQYF. Complete variable domain (other parts from reference TRBV28 and TRBJ2-3): DVKVTQSSRYLVKRTGEKVFLECVQDMDHENMFWYRQDPGLGLRLIYFSYDVKMKEKGDIPEGYSVSREKKERFSLILESASTNQTSMYLCASSPKPDYTDTQYFGPGTRLTVL.

This clonotype appeared a few times. This chain uses TRBV20-1 with TRBJ2-5; 10 bases fit TRBD2. V lost 0 bases and J lost 2; bases outside the gene matches: 3. The CDR3 has 15 residues. Per germline, CDR1 DFQATT and CDR2 SNEGSKA (reference sequence). The CDR3 DNA reads TGCAGTGCTAGAGATACTAGCGGGGCTCAAGAGACCCAGTACTTC. It encodes CSARDTSGAQETQYF.

This clonotype was counted a few times. The chain joins TRBV12-3 or TRBV12-4 to TRBJ2-1; D possibly matches TRBD1 or TRBD2 (5 bases each). This CDR3 has 16 amino acids. V shed 5 bases and J shed 3 bases, with 17 bases lying between them. Here the CDR3 DNA reads TGTGCCAGCAGTGGGGGAACAGTCCCTCGCTACAATGAGCAGTTCTTC. It encodes CASSGGTVPRYNEQFF.

In its sample, this clonotype was seen a few times. The germline gene is not matched at one end of the junction; a read error may be the cause. This chain joins TRBV3-1 and TRBJ2-7; D might be TRBD2 (6 bases). Germline loops: CDR1 LGHDT, CDR2 YNNKEL (reference sequence). There are 12 residues in the CDR3. The CDR3 loop is CSSSQAGRGEYF. The CDR3 bases are TGTTCCAGCAGCCAAGCGGGCCGAGGAGAGTACTTC.

This chain connects TRBV6-2 or TRBV6-3 to TRBJ2-2, with D unresolved. The germline gives CDR1 MNHEY, CDR2 SVGEGT. V dropped 6 bases and J dropped 5 bases, with 13 bases sitting between them. The CDR3 loop spans 14 amino acids. CDR3 sequence: CASRLFAETGELFF. The CDR3 DNA follows: TGTGCCAGCAGATTGTTCGCTGAAACCGGGGAGCTGTTTTTT.

The V call is TRBV9, the J call TRBJ1-4, with D perhaps TRBD1 (5 bases). Germline V gene lookup returns CDR1 SGDLS and CDR2 YYNGEE. The CDR3 consists of 16 residues. V was shortened by 4 bases and J by 0 bases, with 13 bases between the two germline ends. The chain's CDR3 is CASSFGRGATNEKLFF. DNA of the CDR3: TGTGCCAGCAGCTTCGGGAGGGGAGCAACTAATGAAAAACTGTTTTTT.

This clonotype was recorded many times. The V call is TRBV11-2, the J call TRBJ2-4; D tentatively reads TRBD1 or TRBD2 (6 bases each). This CDR3 has 15 amino acids. V was shortened by 5 bases and J by 6 bases, with 17 bases between the two germline ends. CDR1 SGHAT and CDR2 FQNNGV come from the germline V gene. CDR3 sequence: CASSQRGASRNIQYF. For the CDR3, the DNA is TGTGCCAGCAGCCAGAGGGGGGCAAGTAGAAACATTCAGTACTTC.

V is TRBV28 and J is TRBJ2-5, with 7 nucleotides matching TRBD1. In germline, CDR1 is MDHEN, CDR2 SYDVKM. Unmatched junction bases numbered 11, after V lost 2 bases and J lost 11 bases. The CDR3 loop spans 14 amino acids. The CDR3 reads CASSLETGIGEQYF. CDR3 sequence (DNA): TGTGCCAGCAGTTTAGAGACAGGGATAGGAGAGCAGTACTTC.

Only a few counts were recorded for this clonotype. V usage is TRBV7-2 and J usage is TRBJ1-1, with D possibly TRBD1 on 6 matching bases. The germline V gene encodes CDR1 SGHTA and CDR2 FQGNSA. The CDR3 contains 15 residues. Trimming removed 5 bases at V and 5 bases at J, with 18 bases between. This CDR3 reads CASSPLLTGGTEAFF. Here the CDR3 DNA reads TGTGCCAGCAGCCCGTTGCTGACAGGAGGGACTGAAGCTTTCTTT.

Points on this clonotype: A single base separates this from a much larger clone, so it may be a read error. V and J are TRBV29-1 and TRBJ2-7; no definite D call. CDR3 length: 11 amino acids. Germline V gives CDR1 SQVTM, CDR2 ANQGSEA. With 6 bases removed from V and 7 bases from J, the gap between germline ends came to 13 bases. The CDR3 region is CSVIDSNEQYF. The CDR3 region has the DNA TGCAGCGTGATAGACTCAAATGAGCAGTACTTC.

This sequence joins TRBV14 and TRBJ1-1; a possible D gene is TRBD1 (5 bases). V was clipped by 1 base and J by 4 bases, with 19 bases between them. The germline gives CDR1 SGHDN, CDR2 FVKESK. The CDR3 length is 17 residues. CDR3 bases: TGTGCCAGCAGCCAAGTTGGGGAGGGGCTCGGTGGCACTGAAGCTTTCTTT. Its protein product is CASSQVGEGLGGTEAFF. Together with reference TRBV14 and TRBJ1-1, the CDR3 gives the full variable domain: EAGVTQFPSHSVIEKGQTVTLRCDPISGHDNLYWYRRVMGKEIKFLLHFVKESKQDESGMPNNRFLAERTGGTYSTLKVQPAELEDSGVYFCASSQVGEGLGGTEAFFGQGTRLTVV.

The V and J genes are TRBV12-3 or TRBV12-4 and TRBJ2-7; 7 nucleotides match TRBD2. The end of the DNA aligns better with TRBJ2-5, so the J call may be wrong. The CDR3 covers 15 residues. CDR3 sequence reads: CASSFRLAEGETQYF. CDR3 nucleotide sequence: TGTGCCAGCAGTTTTAGGCTAGCGGAGGGGGAGACCCAGTACTTC.

The CDR3 sequence is CAISEGGTGVLNTEAFF. The CDR3 DNA reads as TGTGCCATCAGTGAGGGCGGGACAGGGGTTCTCAACACTGAAGCTTTCTTT. The chain joins TRBV10-3 to TRBJ1-1; 10 bases are shared with TRBD1. Germline V gene data show CDR1 as ENHRY and CDR2 as SYGVKD. The CDR3 sequence is 17 residues long. V shed 2 bases and J 2 bases; nucleotides not matched to a gene: 8.

This clonotype was counted only a few times. The rearrangement uses TRBV9 and TRBJ2-3, with no clear D. Per germline, CDR1 SGDLS and CDR2 YYNGEE. Trimming stripped 1 base from V and 0 bases from J, with 15 bases between. The CDR3 length is 17 residues. CDR3 DNA: TGTGCCAGCAGCGTAAGTCTTCGGAAAACTAGCACAGATACGCAGTATTTT. Translating gives CASSVSLRKTSTDTQYF.

V and J are TRBV18 and TRBJ2-5; possibly TRBD1 for D (6 bases). The assigned J gene may be wrong: the sequence end matches TRBJ2-7 better. This CDR3 is 14 amino acids long. Germline CDR1 reads KGHSH; CDR2 reads LQKENI. The CDR3 coding sequence is TGTGCCAGCTCACCTACAGGGACCACCGGCGAGCAGTACTTC. The encoded protein is CASSPTGTTGEQYF.

The chain employs TRBV12-3 or TRBV12-4 and TRBJ2-3, with a possible D match to TRBD2 (7 bases). Trimming removed 5 bases at V and 3 bases at J, with 18 bases between. The CDR3 is made up of 16 amino acids. CDR3 DNA sequence: TGTGCCAGCAGTACCTACGGGGGAGGGACAACAGATACGCAGTATTTT. It translates to CASSTYGGGTTDTQYF.

The chain employs TRBV12-3 or TRBV12-4 and TRBJ1-5; 7 nucleotides match TRBD1. V was pared by 4 bases and J by 3 bases, with 9 bases of the junction left unmatched. The CDR3 runs 16 residues. DNA of the CDR3: TGTGCCAGCAGTTACGGTGGCAGGGGGGTCAATCAGCCCCAGCATTTT. Protein product: CASSYGGRGVNQPQHF.

This clonotype was seen many times. The rearrangement uses TRBV5-1 and TRBJ2-5; maybe TRBD2 (5 bases). With 5 bases removed from V and 7 bases from J, the gap between germline ends came to 12 bases. Germline V CDR1 and CDR2: SGHRS, YFSETQ. The CDR3 runs 12 residues. CDR3 in DNA: TGCGCCAGCAGGGTGGAAGAGGGGACCCAGTACTTC. Amino acids: CASRVEEGTQYF. The full variable domain, rest sourced from reference TRBV5-1 and TRBJ2-5, is KAGVTQTPRYLIKTRGQQVTLSCSPISGHRSVSWYQQTPGQGLQFLFEYFSETQRNKGNFPGRFSGRQFSNSRSEMNVSTLELGDSALYLCASRVEEGTQYFGPGTRLLVL.

The J gene is TRBJ2-3, the V gene TRBV12-3 or TRBV12-4; D may be TRBD2 (6 bases). The CDR3 is 12 residues long. Trimming cost V 1 base and J 11 bases, with 10 bases left between them. CDR3 in DNA: TGTGCCAGCAGTTTAGGGGGGGATGTGCAGTATTTT. It specifies CASSLGGDVQYF.

Regarding this clonotype: A much larger clone lies one base from this, so it may be a read error. The chain links TRBV29-1 to TRBJ1-5; perhaps TRBD1 as D (5 bases). The V end was cut by 4 bases, the J end by 1 base, with 5 bases between. Germline V gives CDR1 SQVTM, CDR2 ANQGSEA. The CDR3 has 12 amino acids. The CDR3 here is CSVGQSNQPQHF. The DNA of the CDR3 is TGCAGCGTTGGACAGAGCAATCAGCCCCAGCATTTT.

This clonotype appeared a few times. The V call is TRBV11-2, the J call TRBJ1-2; the match to TRBD1 covers 8 bases. In germline, CDR1 is SGHAT, CDR2 FQNNGV. Trimming took 4 bases from V and 5 from J; bases not matched to a gene: 27. The CDR3 sequence is 21 residues long. Here the CDR3 reads CASSSILRQGRPAVTQYGYTF. The CDR3 region has the DNA TGTGCCAGCAGCTCTATCCTTCGACAGGGGCGACCAGCCGTTACCCAATATGGCTACACCTTC.

This clonotype was seen a handful of times. The V call is TRBV5-1, the J call TRBJ2-5; D is possibly TRBD2 (5 bases). The CDR3 spans 18 residues. From germline, CDR1 is SGHRS and CDR2 YFSETQ. Between the trimmed V and J ends, which lost 4 bases and 1 base, there was a span of 23 bases. CDR3 residues: CASSPRFLLGRAQETQYF. CDR3 in DNA: TGCGCCAGCAGCCCCCGGTTTCTGCTCGGGCGGGCCCAAGAGACCCAGTACTTC. Full variable domain (outside the CDR3, taken from reference TRBV5-1 and TRBJ2-5): KAGVTQTPRYLIKTRGQQVTLSCSPISGHRSVSWYQQTPGQGLQFLFEYFSETQRNKGNFPGRFSGRQFSNSRSEMNVSTLELGDSALYLCASSPRFLLGRAQETQYFGPGTRLLVL.

This chain links TRBV4-3 with TRBJ1-4; D is unresolved. The CDR3 is 17 amino acids. Germline V gene data show CDR1 as LGHNA and CDR2 as YSLEER. The V gene lost 4 bases and the J gene lost 0 bases, with 15 bases spanning the gap. The CDR3 DNA reads as TGCGCCAGCAGCCGCGGGGAAGGATCCGCAACTAATGAAAAACTGTTTTTT. It is translated as CASSRGEGSATNEKLFF.

This clonotype was detected ten times or more. This chain connects TRBV24-1 to TRBJ2-1, with D perhaps assigned TRBD1 or TRBD2 (6 bases each). Germline lookup yields CDR1 KGHDR and CDR2 SFDVKD. Trimming took off 3 bases at V and 4 bases at J, with 12 bases between the two ends. The CDR3 runs 15 residues. The CDR3 is CATSDSGGRYNEQFF. Written as DNA, the CDR3 is TGTGCCACCAGTGATAGTGGGGGGCGATACAATGAGCAGTTCTTC.

The V call is TRBV29-1, the J call TRBJ1-2; the D gene is possibly TRBD1 (6 bases). V was shortened by 6 bases and J by 4 bases, with 12 bases between the two germline ends. The CDR3 runs 12 residues. CDR1 and CDR2 (germline): SQVTM, ANQGSEA. CDR3 bases: TGCAGCGTGTACGGGGGGCTCTATGGCTACACCTTC. Protein product: CSVYGGLYGYTF.

The CDR3 here is CASRRDRGLREKLFF. DNA of the CDR3: TGTGCCAGCAGGCGGGACAGGGGGCTGAGGGAAAAACTGTTTTTT. The V and J genes are TRBV25-1 and TRBJ1-4, with 12 bases fitting TRBD1. The trim removed 6 bases at V and 8 bases at J, leaving 7 bases unmatched. The CDR3 spans 15 residues. CDR1 is MGHDK and CDR2 is SYGVNS in the germline V gene.

This chain joins TRBV7-2 and TRBJ2-5; TRBD2 aligns across 7 bases. CDR1 is SGHTA, CDR2 FQGNSA, per germline. The V and J ends lost 1 base and 4 bases, in that order; junction bases with no gene match: 9. The CDR3 sequence is 16 residues long. The CDR3 loop reads CASSLVAGDTRETQYF. In DNA, the CDR3 is TGTGCCAGCAGCTTAGTGGCGGGGGATACAAGAGAGACCCAGTACTTC.